This TCR beta chain was sequenced during a study of shared clonotypes between healthy human individuals. Study-wide points: Between a handful of donors, naive CD4 clonotypes were shared at a level of about 5%. Clonotype sharing among donors was expected to depend on sequencing depth.

Per the germline V gene, CDR1 is SGHNT and CDR2 is YYREEE (reference sequence). Trimming shortened V by 0 bases and J by 8 bases, and 8 bases separated the two germline ends. This CDR3 has 13 amino acids. About this clone itself: Its antigen remains unknown.

Adult donors, all healthy and HIV-negative, had no recent acute infections or vaccinations. The table came from immunoSEQ multiplex PCR; TCRdb's copy has only in-frame clones and leaves some out. The profile shows about 1.1 million clones, 78% of them singletons. Sequenced material: memory CD4+ T cells from PBMCs. The subset denotes: CD45RA-negative fraction. The clonotype originates from a man aged 18 to 35 in good health. Some clones in this sample may be carry-over from other donors' samples. This chain joins TRBV5-4 and TRBJ2-2, with D hard to call. The CDR3 DNA follows: TGTGCCAGCAGCTTGGGGTGGACGGGGGAGCTGTTTTTT. It is translated as CASSLGWTGELFF.